The clone carrying this T cell receptor (beta chain) was counted a few times. The data belong to a study of CD8+ T cells in alopecia areata. Sequencing templates came from extracted RNA that was reverse transcribed into cDNA. Method: immunoSEQ multiplex PCR; TCRdb's copy keeps in-frame clones and lacks some. The data contain about 130,000 clones, almost 50% of them singletons. The receptor's source is a human donor with alopecia areata. The source was CD8+ T cells sorted from blood, collected at week 0.

DNA for the CDR3: TGTGCCAGCAGTGCTTTAACGGACAGCTCTGGGGCCAACGTCCTGACTTTC. Translating gives CASSALTDSSGANVLTF. The chain couples TRBV2 to TRBJ2-6; possible D gene TRBD1, 6 bases. This CDR3 region has 17 residues. CDR1 SNHLY and CDR2 FYNNEI come from the germline V gene. Trimming shortened V by 4 bases and J by 0 bases, and 13 bases separated the two germline ends.